These T cell receptor beta chains were read from a single sample in a study of metastatic and nonmetastatic thyroid tumors. MiXCR reprocessed the PCR reads for TCRdb. The sample comprises some 16,000 clones, under 25% of which are singletons, and approximately 8.4% rests with the top ten. The sample was tumor tissue. All receptors derive from a female donor with papillary thyroid cancer or a benign thyroid nodule (not recorded which). Some clones in this sample may be carry-over from other donors' samples. Both conserved end residues are part of each CDR3. The order of the fields is D gene, V gene, clone size, J gene, CDR3 protein, CDR3 DNA. D genes are given only for firm matches. Not every row has a clone size; where given, it reads once, few, many or a size class.

>.|TRBV6-1|.|TRBJ2-6
CASRDEVSSGANVLTF
TGTGCCAGCAGGGATGAGGTTAGCTCTGGTGCCAACGTCCTGACTTTC
>TRBD2|TRBV7-3|.|TRBJ2-1
CASSLSTRGRLAGGNEQFF
TGTGCCAGCAGCTTAAGTACCCGAGGCCGACTAGCGGGAGGCAATGAGCAGTTCTTC
>.|TRBV6-2/TRBV6-3|.|TRBJ1-2
CASSFFSGGINYGYTF
TGTGCCAGCAGTTTTTTTTCAGGAGGGATTAATTATGGCTACACCTTC
>TRBD1|TRBV28|few|TRBJ1-2
CASSGDRVYGYTF
TGTGCCAGCAGCGGTGACAGGGTTTATGGCTACACCTTC
>.|TRBV7-2|.|TRBJ2-7
CASSLAGVSYEEFF
TGTGCCAGCAGCTTAGCGGGAGTCTCCTACGAGGAGTTCTTC
>TRBD1|TRBV7-9|many|TRBJ1-4
CASSLGGEGEKLFF
TGTGCCAGCAGCCTAGGGGGCGAAGGCGAAAAACTGTTTTTT
>.|TRBV2|.|TRBJ1-5
CVSSDVTGPQPQHF
TGTGTCAGCAGTGATGTCACAGGTCCCCAGCCCCAGCATTTT
>TRBD2|TRBV19|many|TRBJ2-3
CASSMGTSGAQYF
TGTGCCAGTAGTATGGGGACTAGCGGGGCGCAGTATTTT
>.|TRBV11-3|.|TRBJ1-4
CASSHGISATNEKLFF
TGTGCCAGCAGCCACGGGATATCTGCAACTAATGAAAAACTGTTTTTT
>TRBD1|TRBV7-2|many|TRBJ1-4
CASSFDRVEKLFF
TGTGCCAGCAGCTTTGACAGGGTTGAAAAACTGTTTTTT